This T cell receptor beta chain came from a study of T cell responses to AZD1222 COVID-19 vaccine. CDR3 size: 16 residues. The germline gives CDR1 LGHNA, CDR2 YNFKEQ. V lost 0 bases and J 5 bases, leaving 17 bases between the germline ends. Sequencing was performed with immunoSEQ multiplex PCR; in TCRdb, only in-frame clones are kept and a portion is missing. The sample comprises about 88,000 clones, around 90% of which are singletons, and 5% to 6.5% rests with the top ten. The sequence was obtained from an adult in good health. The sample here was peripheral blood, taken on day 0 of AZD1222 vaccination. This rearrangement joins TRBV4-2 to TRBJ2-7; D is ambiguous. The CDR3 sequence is CASSQDPELSFNEQYF. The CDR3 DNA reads TGTGCCAGCAGCCAAGATCCCGAACTATCCTTCAACGAGCAGTACTTC.